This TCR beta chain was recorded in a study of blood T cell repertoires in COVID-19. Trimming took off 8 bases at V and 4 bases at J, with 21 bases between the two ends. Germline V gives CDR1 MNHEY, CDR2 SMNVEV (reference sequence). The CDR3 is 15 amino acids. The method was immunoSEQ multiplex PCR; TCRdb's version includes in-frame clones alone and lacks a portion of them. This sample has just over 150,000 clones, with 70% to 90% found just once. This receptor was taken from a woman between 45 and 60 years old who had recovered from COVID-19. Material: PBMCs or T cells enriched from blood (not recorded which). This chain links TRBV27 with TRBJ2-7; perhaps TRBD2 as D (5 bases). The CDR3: CASCGQSPAVYEQYF. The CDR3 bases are TGTGCCAGCTGCGGGCAGTCCCCAGCAGTATACGAGCAGTACTTC.